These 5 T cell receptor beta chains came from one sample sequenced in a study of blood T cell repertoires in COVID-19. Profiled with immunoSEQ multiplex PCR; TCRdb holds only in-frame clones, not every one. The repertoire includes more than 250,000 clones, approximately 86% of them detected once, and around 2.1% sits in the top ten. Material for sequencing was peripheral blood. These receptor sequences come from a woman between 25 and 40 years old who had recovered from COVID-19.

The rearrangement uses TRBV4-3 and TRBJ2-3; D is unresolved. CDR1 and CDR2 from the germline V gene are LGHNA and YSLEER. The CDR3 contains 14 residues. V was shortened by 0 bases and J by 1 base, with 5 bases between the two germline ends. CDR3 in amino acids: CASSQERGTDTQYF. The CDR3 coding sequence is TGCGCCAGCAGCCAAGAGCGCGGCACAGATACGCAGTATTTT.

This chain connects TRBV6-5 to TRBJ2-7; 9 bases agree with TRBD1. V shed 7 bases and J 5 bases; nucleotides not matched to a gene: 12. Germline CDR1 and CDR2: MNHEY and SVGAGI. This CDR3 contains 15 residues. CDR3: CASTLGQDRGHEQYF. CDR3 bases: TGTGCCAGCACCTTGGGTCAGGACAGGGGCCACGAGCAGTACTTC.

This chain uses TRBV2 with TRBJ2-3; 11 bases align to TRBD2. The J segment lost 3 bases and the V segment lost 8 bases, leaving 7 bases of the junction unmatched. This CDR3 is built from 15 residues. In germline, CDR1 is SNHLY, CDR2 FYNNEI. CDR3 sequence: CASQGASGGTDTQYF. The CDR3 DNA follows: TGTGCCAGCCAAGGGGCTAGCGGGGGGACAGATACGCAGTATTTT.

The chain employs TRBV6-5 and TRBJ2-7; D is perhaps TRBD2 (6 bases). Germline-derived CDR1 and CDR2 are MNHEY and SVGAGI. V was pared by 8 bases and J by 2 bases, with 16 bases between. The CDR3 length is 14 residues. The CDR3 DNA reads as TGTGCCAGCCAAGCCGGGGTAGCGGCCTACGAGCAGTACTTC. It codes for CASQAGVAAYEQYF.

CDR3 in amino acids: CSSGTGSYNEQFF. In DNA, the CDR3 is TGCAGCTCAGGGACAGGCTCCTACAATGAGCAGTTCTTC. V usage is TRBV29-1 and J usage is TRBJ2-1; 8 nucleotides match TRBD1. V trimming: 8 bases; J trimming: 0 bases; junction bases outside the gene matches: 3. Germline CDR1 and CDR2: SQVTM and ANQGSEA. This CDR3 region has 13 residues.